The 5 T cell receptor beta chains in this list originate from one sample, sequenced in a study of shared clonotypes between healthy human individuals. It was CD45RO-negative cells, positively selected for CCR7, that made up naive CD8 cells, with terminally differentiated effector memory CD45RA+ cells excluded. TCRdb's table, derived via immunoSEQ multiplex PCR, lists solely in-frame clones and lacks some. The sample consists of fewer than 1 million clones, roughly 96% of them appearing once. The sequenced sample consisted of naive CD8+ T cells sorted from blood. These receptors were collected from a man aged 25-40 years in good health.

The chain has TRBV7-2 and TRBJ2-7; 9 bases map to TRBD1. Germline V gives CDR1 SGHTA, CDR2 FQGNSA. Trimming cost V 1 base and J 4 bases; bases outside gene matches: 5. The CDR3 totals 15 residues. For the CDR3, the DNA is TGTGCCAGCAGCTTAGGAACAGGGGGCTTGTACGAGCAGTACTTC. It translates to CASSLGTGGLYEQYF.

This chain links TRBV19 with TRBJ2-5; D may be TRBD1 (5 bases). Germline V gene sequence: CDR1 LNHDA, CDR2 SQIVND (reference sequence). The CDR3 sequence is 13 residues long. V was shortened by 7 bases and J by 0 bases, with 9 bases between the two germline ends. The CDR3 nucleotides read TGTGCCAGTACGACAGTACACCAAGAGACCCAGTACTTC. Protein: CASTTVHQETQYF.

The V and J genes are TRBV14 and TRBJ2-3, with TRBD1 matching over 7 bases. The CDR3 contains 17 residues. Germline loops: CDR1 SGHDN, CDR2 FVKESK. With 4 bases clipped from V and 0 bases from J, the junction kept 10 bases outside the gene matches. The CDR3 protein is CASSRDRLTTSTDTQYF. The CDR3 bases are TGTGCCAGCAGCCGGGACAGACTGACTACTAGCACAGATACGCAGTATTTT. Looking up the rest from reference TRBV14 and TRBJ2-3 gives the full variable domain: EAGVTQFPSHSVIEKGQTVTLRCDPISGHDNLYWYRRVMGKEIKFLLHFVKESKQDESGMPNNRFLAERTGGTYSTLKVQPAELEDSGVYFCASSRDRLTTSTDTQYFGPGTRLTVL.

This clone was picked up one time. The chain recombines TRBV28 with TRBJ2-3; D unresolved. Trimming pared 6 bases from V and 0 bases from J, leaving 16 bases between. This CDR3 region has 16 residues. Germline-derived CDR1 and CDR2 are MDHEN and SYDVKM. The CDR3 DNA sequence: TGTGCCAGCAGACCCCGCCGCGGACCTAGCACAGATACGCAGTATTTT. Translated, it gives CASRPRRGPSTDTQYF.

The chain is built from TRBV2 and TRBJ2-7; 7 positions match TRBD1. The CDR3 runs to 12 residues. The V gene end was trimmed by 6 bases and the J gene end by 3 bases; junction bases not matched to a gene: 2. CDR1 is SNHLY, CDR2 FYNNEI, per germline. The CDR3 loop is CASRRDSYEQYF. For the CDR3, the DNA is TGTGCCAGCAGGAGGGACAGCTACGAGCAGTACTTC.